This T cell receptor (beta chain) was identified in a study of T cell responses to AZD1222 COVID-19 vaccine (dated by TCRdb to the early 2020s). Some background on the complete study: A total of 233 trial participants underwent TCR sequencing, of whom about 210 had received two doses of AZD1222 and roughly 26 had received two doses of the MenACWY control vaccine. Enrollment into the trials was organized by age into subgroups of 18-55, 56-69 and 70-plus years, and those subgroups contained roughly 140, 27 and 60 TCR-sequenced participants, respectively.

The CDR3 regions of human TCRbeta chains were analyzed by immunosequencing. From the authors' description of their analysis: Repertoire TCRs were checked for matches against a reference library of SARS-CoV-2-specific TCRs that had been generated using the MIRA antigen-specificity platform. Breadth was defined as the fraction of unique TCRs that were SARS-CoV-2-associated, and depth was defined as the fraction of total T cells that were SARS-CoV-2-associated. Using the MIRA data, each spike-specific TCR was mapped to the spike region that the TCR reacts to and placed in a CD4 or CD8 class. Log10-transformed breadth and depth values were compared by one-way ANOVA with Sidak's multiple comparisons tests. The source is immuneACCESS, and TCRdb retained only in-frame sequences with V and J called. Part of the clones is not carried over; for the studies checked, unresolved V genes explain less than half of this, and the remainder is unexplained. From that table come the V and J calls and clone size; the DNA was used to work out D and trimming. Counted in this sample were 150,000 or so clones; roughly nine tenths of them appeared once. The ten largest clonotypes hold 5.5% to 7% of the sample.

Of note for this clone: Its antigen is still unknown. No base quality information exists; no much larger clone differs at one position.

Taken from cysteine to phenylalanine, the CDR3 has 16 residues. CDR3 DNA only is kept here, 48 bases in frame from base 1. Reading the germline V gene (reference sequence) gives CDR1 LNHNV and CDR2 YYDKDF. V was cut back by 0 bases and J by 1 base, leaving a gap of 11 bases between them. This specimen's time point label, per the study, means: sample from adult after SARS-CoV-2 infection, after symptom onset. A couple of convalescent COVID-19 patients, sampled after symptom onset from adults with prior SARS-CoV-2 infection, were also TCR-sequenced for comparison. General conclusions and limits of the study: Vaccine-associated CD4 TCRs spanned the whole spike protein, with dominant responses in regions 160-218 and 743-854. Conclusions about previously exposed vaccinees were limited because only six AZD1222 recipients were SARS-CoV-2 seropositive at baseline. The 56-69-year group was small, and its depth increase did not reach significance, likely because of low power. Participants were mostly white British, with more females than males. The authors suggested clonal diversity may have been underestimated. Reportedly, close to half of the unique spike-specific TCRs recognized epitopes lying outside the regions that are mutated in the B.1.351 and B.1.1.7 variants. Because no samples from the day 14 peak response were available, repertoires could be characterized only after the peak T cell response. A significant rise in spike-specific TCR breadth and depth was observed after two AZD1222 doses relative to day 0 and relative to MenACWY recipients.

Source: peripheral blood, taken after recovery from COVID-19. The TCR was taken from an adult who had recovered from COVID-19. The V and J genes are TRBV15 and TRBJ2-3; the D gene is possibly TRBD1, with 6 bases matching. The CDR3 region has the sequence CATSRDRNRGTDTQYF. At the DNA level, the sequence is TGTGCCACCAGCAGAGACAGGAACAGGGGCACAGATACGCAGTATTTT.